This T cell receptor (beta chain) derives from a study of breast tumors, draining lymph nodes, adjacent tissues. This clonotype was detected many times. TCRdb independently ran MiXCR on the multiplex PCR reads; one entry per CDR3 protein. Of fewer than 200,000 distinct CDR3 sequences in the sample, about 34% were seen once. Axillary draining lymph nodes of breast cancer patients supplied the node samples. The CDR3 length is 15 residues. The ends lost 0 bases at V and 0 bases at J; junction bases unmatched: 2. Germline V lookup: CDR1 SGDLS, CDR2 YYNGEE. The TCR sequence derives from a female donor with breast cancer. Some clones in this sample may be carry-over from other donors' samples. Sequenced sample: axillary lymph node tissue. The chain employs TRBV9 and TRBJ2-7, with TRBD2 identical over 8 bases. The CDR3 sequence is CASSVGSGSSYEQYF. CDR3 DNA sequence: TGTGCCAGCAGCGTAGGAAGCGGGAGCTCCTACGAGCAGTACTTC.